These 2 T cell receptor beta chains were all obtained from the same sample, sequenced in a study of T cell changes during pregnancy in multiple sclerosis. The table came from immunoSEQ multiplex PCR; TCRdb's copy has only in-frame clones and leaves some out. The table records around 95,000 clones, about 90% of them present only once. The starting material was peripheral blood, obtained after pregnancy. The receptors derive from a female donor in good health, enrolled as a control in a pregnancy study.

The chain combines TRBV7-8 with TRBJ2-2; TRBD1 agrees at 7 bases. Germline lookup yields CDR1 SGHVS and CDR2 FQNEAQ. The CDR3 consists of 16 residues. V shed 1 base, J shed 1 base, and the junction held 3 bases outside the gene matches. CDR3 DNA sequence: TGTGCCAGCAGCTTAGAGGGACAGATGAACACCGGGGAGCTGTTTTTT. Translating it yields CASSLEGQMNTGELFF.

The chain carries TRBV19 and TRBJ1-1, with D unresolved. V was clipped by 0 bases and J by 11 bases, with 13 bases between them. CDR3 length: 13 residues. The germline V gene encodes CDR1 LNHDA and CDR2 SQIVND (reference sequence). The DNA of the CDR3 is TGTGCCAGTAGTATAGATGAGGAAAGTCTGGCTTTCTTT. Amino acids: CASSIDEESLAFF.